This section outlines one TCR beta chain sequence together with its context. Its antigen is currently not known. The input lacks base qualities; no much larger clone sits a single base away. Each collaborating institution followed its own protocols to collect whole blood in K2EDTA tubes. For TCRbeta analysis, collaborators shipped samples as frozen whole blood, isolated PBMCs, or DNA extracted from either of those sample types. The immunoSEQ Assay, a bias-controlled multiplex PCR, was used to amplify TCRbeta CDR3 regions from genomic DNA. In the original analysis: The number of nucleated cells in each sample was estimated from the amplification of reference gene primers within the assay. To quantify the absolute abundance of each unique TCRbeta CDR3 rearrangement, sequence reads were collapsed and filtered. For each sample, productive Simpson clonality was calculated by taking the square root of Simpson's diversity index across productive rearrangements. As stored in TCRdb, this immuneACCESS dataset retains in-frame rearrangements with V and J assigned. A fraction of the clones does not appear; measured against another copy, unresolved V genes explain less than half of the discrepancy, and the remainder lacks a known reason. V, J and clone size derive from that table, while D and trimming were established from the DNA sequence. Counted in this sample were 120,000 to 150,000 clones; roughly 89% of them appeared once. The top ten clones comprise more than 4% of the sample.

This sample was taken from a study of blood T cell repertoires in COVID-19 (dated by TCRdb to between 2020 and 2021). In the study overall: Collaborator samples came from the United States, Italy and Spain and covered acute and convalescent phases of COVID-19. The material from the prospective study consisted of cDNA or gDNA derived from T cells, B-cell-depleted T cells, or PBMCs. Subjects who had been exposed to COVID-19, were actively infected with it, or had recovered from it provided the deeply sampled blood TCRbeta repertoires that made up the dataset. Where available, HLA class I and class II types were taken from metadata supplied by the sample provider and were not determined by assay-based typing. Nearly every sample came with metadata listing a de-identified subject ID, COVID-19 status, age in years and sex. A freely available public database, intended as a resource for researchers studying the immune response to SARS-CoV-2, is where the repertoires were released. Samples were obtained from the ongoing ImmuneRACE study (first 160 participants) and from approximately 1,200 subjects provided by 6 global collaborators. Study-level results and caveats: Clinical and demographic metadata were provided uncurated, with the amount varying by source and participant.

V lost 5 bases and J lost 4 bases, and the count of bases not matched to a germline gene is 6. The CDR3, cysteine through phenylalanine, is 14 amino acids long. The read is trimmed to its CDR3 DNA, 42 bases read in frame from base 1. CDR1 and CDR2, per the germline V gene, are SGHTA and FQGTGA. Sequencing was carried out using peripheral blood. The source of this sequence is a woman aged 40 to 50 with acute or convalescent COVID-19. Here the chain combines TRBV7-3 and TRBJ1-1; a stretch of 8 junction bases matches TRBD1. The nucleotides read TGTGCCAGCAGCACACAGGGGGGAGGCACTGAAGCTTTCTTT. It specifies CASSTQGGGTEAFF.